Listed here are 7 T cell receptor beta chains from one sample, sequenced in a study of blood T cell repertoires in COVID-19. Method: immunoSEQ multiplex PCR; TCRdb's copy keeps in-frame clones and lacks some. Of 97,000 or so clones listed, roughly 84% are singletons. The sequenced sample consisted of peripheral blood. These receptors originate from a human donor in a cohort sampled during active COVID-19.

This chain uses TRBV4-2 with TRBJ2-5, with 12 nucleotides matching TRBD2. V shed 0 bases, J shed 5 bases, and the junction held 7 bases outside the gene matches. The germline V gene encodes CDR1 LGHNA and CDR2 YNFKEQ. This CDR3 has 17 residues. The CDR3 reads CASSQESLAGGPETQYF. The CDR3 coding sequence is TGTGCCAGCAGCCAAGAATCCCTAGCGGGGGGGCCCGAGACCCAGTACTTC.

CDR3 DNA: TGTGCCAGCAGCCAAGAACTAGCGGGGGGAGATCTTGAGCAGTTCTTC. It codes for CASSQELAGGDLEQFF. V gene TRBV4-2 combines with J gene TRBJ2-1, with 12 bases lining up with TRBD2. CDR1 and CDR2 from the germline V gene are LGHNA and YNFKEQ. V shed 0 bases and J 9 bases; nucleotides not matched to a gene: 6. CDR3 length: 16 residues.

J is TRBJ1-2 and V is TRBV11-3; D unresolved. The CDR3 is made up of 13 amino acids. The V gene lost 6 bases and the J gene lost 6 bases, with 14 bases spanning the gap. The germline CDR1 and CDR2 sequences are SGHNT and YENEEA. CDR3 loop: CASRRFSQNGYTF. In DNA form, the CDR3 reads TGTGCCAGCAGACGTTTCTCCCAGAATGGCTACACCTTC.

The rearrangement joins TRBV7-2 to TRBJ2-5, with a tentative D call TRBD1 (6 bases). V dropped 5 bases and J dropped 4 bases, with 14 bases sitting between them. The CDR3 is made up of 14 amino acids. Germline V gives CDR1 SGHTA, CDR2 FQGNSA. In nucleotides, the CDR3 is TGTGCCAGCAGCCCTAACAGGGTGGGAGAGACCCAGTACTTC. Translating it yields CASSPNRVGETQYF. Variable domain in full (rest from reference TRBV7-2 and TRBJ2-5): GAGVSQSPSNKVTEKGKDVELRCDPISGHTALYWYRQSLGQGLEFLIYFQGNSAPDKSGLPSDRFSAERTGGSVSTLTIQRTQQEDSAVYLCASSPNRVGETQYFGPGTRLLVL.

This chain links TRBV14 with TRBJ1-2, with D possibly being TRBD1 (5 bases). CDR1 is SGHDN and CDR2 is FVKESK in the germline V gene. Between the trimmed V and J ends, which lost 0 bases and 6 bases, there was a span of 11 bases. The CDR3 contains 14 residues. CDR3 in DNA: TGTGCCAGCAGCCAAGATCTTGGGGGGAATGGCTACACCTTC. It specifies CASSQDLGGNGYTF.

The chain uses TRBV9 and TRBJ2-5; possible D gene TRBD2, 6 bases. Germline values: CDR1 SGDLS, CDR2 YYNGEE. The CDR3 loop spans 15 amino acids. With 0 bases removed from V and 1 base from J, the gap between germline ends came to 10 bases. The CDR3 DNA reads as TGTGCCAGCAGCGTAGGGGTTAGCGGCCAAGAGACCCAGTACTTC. As protein: CASSVGVSGQETQYF.

J is TRBJ1-1 and V is TRBV5-4; D may be TRBD1 (6 bases). Trimming removed 2 bases at V and 0 bases at J, with 11 bases between. Germline V gene data show CDR1 as SGHNT and CDR2 as YYREEE (reference sequence). The CDR3 is 15 residues long. CDR3 nucleotides: TGTGCCAGCAGCTTCGACAGGCTTATGAACACTGAAGCTTTCTTT. It codes for CASSFDRLMNTEAFF.